What follows are 17 T cell receptor beta chains derived from one specimen sequenced in a study of T cell responses to AZD1222 COVID-19 vaccine. Libraries were prepared by immunoSEQ multiplex PCR; TCRdb keeps only in-frame clonotypes and omits some of them. The table lists about 180,000 clones, about 88% of them singletons. Sequenced material: peripheral blood, taken 28 days after the second AZD1222 dose. These receptors were obtained from an adult who received the AZD1222 COVID-19 vaccine.

The V gene is TRBV11-3, the J gene TRBJ2-3, with 7 bases identical to TRBD2. The CDR3 sequence is 18 residues long. Germline V CDR1 and CDR2: SGHNT, YENEEA. V dropped 1 base and J dropped 0; count of bases not matched to a gene: 10. CDR3 DNA sequence: TGTGCCAGCAGCTTAGGGCCCCTCGGGGGGAGCAGCACAGATACGCAGTATTTT. As protein: CASSLGPLGGSSTDTQYF.

The V and J genes are TRBV7-2 and TRBJ2-3; D call uncertain. The CDR3 sequence is 14 residues long. Per the germline V gene, CDR1 is SGHTA and CDR2 is FQGNSA. The V end was cut by 2 bases, the J end by 2 bases, with 8 bases between. Here the CDR3 DNA reads TGTGCCAGCAGCTTAACGCATGTCACAGATACGCAGTATTTT. Translated: CASSLTHVTDTQYF.

V is TRBV28 and J is TRBJ1-2; the match to TRBD1 covers 10 bases. This CDR3 comprises 14 residues. CDR1 and CDR2 from the germline V gene are MDHEN and SYDVKM. V shed 6 bases, J shed 4 bases, and the junction held 5 bases outside the gene matches. The CDR3 sequence: CASSPGQGGYGYTF. CDR3 DNA: TGTGCCAGCAGCCCCGGACAGGGGGGCTATGGCTACACCTTC.

The chain joins TRBV13 to TRBJ2-1, with D perhaps TRBD1 or TRBD2 (5 bases each). This CDR3 has 12 residues. Looked up from germline, CDR1 is PRHDT and CDR2 is FYEKMQ (reference sequence). The V end was cut by 4 bases, the J end by 9 bases, with 10 bases between. CDR3: CASSWGRREQFF. The CDR3 DNA reads as TGTGCCAGCAGCTGGGGACGGCGTGAGCAGTTCTTC.

This clone was detected a few times. The V and J genes are TRBV9 and TRBJ2-7, with a tentative D call TRBD2 (6 bases). Germline V gives CDR1 SGDLS, CDR2 YYNGEE. The CDR3 runs 13 residues. Trimming stripped 0 bases from V and 7 bases from J, with 11 bases between. The CDR3 spells CASSVAGRGEQYF. Written as DNA, the CDR3 is TGTGCCAGCAGCGTAGCCGGGAGAGGAGAGCAGTACTTC.

This clone was detected a few times. The J gene is TRBJ2-1, the V gene TRBV21-1. TRBV21-1 is a known pseudogene. This CDR3 has 14 amino acids. The CDR3 loop is CASSKDGSYNEQFF. CDR3 nucleotide sequence: TGTGCCAGCAGCAAAGATGGCTCCTACAATGAGCAGTTCTTC.

The V and J genes are TRBV7-6 and TRBJ2-7, with 7 bases fitting TRBD2. J lost 2 bases, V lost 3 bases, and 1 base had no gene match. The CDR3 totals 13 residues. The germline CDR1 and CDR2 sequences are SGHVS and FNYEAQ. CDR3 nucleotides: TGTGCCAGCAGCTTTGCGGGAGCCTACGAGCAGTACTTC. Protein: CASSFAGAYEQYF. Full variable domain (rest looked up from reference TRBV7-6 and TRBJ2-7): GAGVSQSPRYKVTKRGQDVALRCDPISGHVSLYWYRQALGQGPEFLTYFNYEAQQDKSGLPNDRFSAERPEGSISTLTIQRTEQRDSAMYRCASSFAGAYEQYFGPGTRLTVT.

This clone appeared a few times. V is TRBV6-1 and J is TRBJ1-5; D not resolved. The CDR3 loop spans 15 amino acids. Germline-derived CDR1 and CDR2 are MNHNS and SASEGT. The germline V and J ends were trimmed by 1 base and 1 base, with 8 bases remaining between them. CDR3 DNA: TGTGCCAGCAGTGAAGAGGAGGGCAGCAATCAGCCCCAGCATTTT. Translated: CASSEEEGSNQPQHF.

J is TRBJ2-5 and V is TRBV30, with 10 nucleotides matching TRBD2. CDR3 length equals 13 residues. V shed 5 bases, J shed 5 bases, and the junction held 5 bases outside the gene matches. Germline CDR1 reads GTSNPN; CDR2 reads SVGIG (reference sequence). The CDR3 is CAWLAGGGETQYF. The CDR3 bases are TGTGCCTGGTTAGCGGGAGGTGGGGAGACCCAGTACTTC.

The chain is built from TRBV11-2 and TRBJ2-6; D is unresolved. The CDR3 runs 15 residues. Looked up from germline, CDR1 is SGHAT and CDR2 is FQNNGV. V lost 8 bases and J 0 bases, leaving 11 bases between the germline ends. The CDR3 DNA sequence: TGTGCCAGCGCGATTTCCCGCTCTGGGGCCAACGTCCTGACTTTC. Protein sequence: CASAISRSGANVLTF.

The genes are TRBV28 and TRBJ2-7; 7 bases map to TRBD1. This CDR3 spans 15 amino acids. V lost 5 bases and J lost 0; bases outside the gene matches: 7. CDR1 MDHEN and CDR2 SYDVKM come from the germline V gene. Written as DNA, the CDR3 is TGTGCCAGCAGTCGAGACAGGGTGTTCTCCTACGAGCAGTACTTC. It yields the protein CASSRDRVFSYEQYF.

V usage is TRBV5-1 and J usage is TRBJ1-2; maybe TRBD1 (5 bases). CDR3 length: 13 amino acids. Germline V gene sequence: CDR1 SGHRS, CDR2 YFSETQ. Trimming cost V 1 base and J 6 bases, with 10 bases left between them. CDR3 sequence (DNA): TGCGCCAGCAGCTTGTGGGGGTCGGATGGCTACACCTTC. This encodes CASSLWGSDGYTF.

Remarks on this clone: Other DNA sequences of this sample code for an identical CDR3. This chain joins TRBV7-9 and TRBJ2-7, with no clear D. The CDR3 loop spans 11 amino acids. Trimming took off 2 bases at V and 3 bases at J, with 2 bases between the two ends. Germline V gene data show CDR1 as SEHNR and CDR2 as FQNEAQ (reference sequence). The CDR3 nucleotides are TGTGCCAGCAGCTTAAGCTACGAGCAGTACTTC. Protein sequence: CASSLSYEQYF.

The gene calls are TRBV25-1 and TRBJ2-1, with a possible D match to TRBD1 (5 bases). Germline CDR1 reads MGHDK; CDR2 reads SYGVNS. V dropped 2 bases and J dropped 9 bases, with 8 bases sitting between them. There are 12 residues in the CDR3. CDR3 loop: CASSERGFEQFF. The CDR3 region has the DNA TGTGCCAGCAGTGAAAGGGGTTTTGAGCAGTTCTTC.

This chain joins TRBV5-8 and TRBJ2-4; the D gene is possibly TRBD2 (6 bases). The V and J ends lost 4 bases and 1 base respectively, with 15 bases between them. Germline loops: CDR1 SGHTS, CDR2 YDEGEE. This CDR3 spans 16 amino acids. CDR3 bases: TGTGCCAGCAGCCGGGATGGAGGGATCGCCAAAAACATTCAGTACTTC. It is translated as CASSRDGGIAKNIQYF. The variable domain in full, with the rest retrieved from reference TRBV5-8 and TRBJ2-4, is EAGVTQSPTHLIKTRGQQATLRCSPISGHTSVYWYQQALGLGLQFLLWYDEGEERNRGNFPPRFSGRQFPNYSSELNVNALELEDSALYLCASSRDGGIAKNIQYFGAGTRLSVL.

The genes are TRBV4-3 and TRBJ2-1; 9 nucleotides align to TRBD2. Germline assignment: CDR1 LGHNA and CDR2 YSLEER. The CDR3 runs 16 residues. J was trimmed by 3 bases and V by 0 bases; bases with no gene match: 3. The CDR3 DNA reads TGCGCCAGCAGCCAAGAATCAGCGGGAGGCTACAATGAGCAGTTCTTC. Its translation: CASSQESAGGYNEQFF.

V usage is TRBV7-9 and J usage is TRBJ1-4, with TRBD1 as a possible D gene (5 bases). Trimming removed 3 bases at V and 0 bases at J, with 8 bases between. Germline CDR1 and CDR2: SEHNR and FQNEAQ (reference sequence). The CDR3 length is 15 residues. The CDR3 sequence is CASSLSGATNEKLFF. CDR3 in DNA: TGTGCCAGCAGCTTGTCGGGGGCAACTAATGAAAAACTGTTTTTT.